Presented here are 29 T cell receptor beta chains from one specimen sequenced in a study of blood T cell repertoires in COVID-19. Sequencing used immunoSEQ multiplex PCR; TCRdb keeps in-frame clones, though not all of them. In the table there are 200,000 to 250,000 clones, roughly four fifths of which are singletons. The sample comprised peripheral blood. The source is a woman aged 70 to 79 with COVID-19, enrolled during active disease.

The gene calls are TRBV7-2 and TRBJ1-2; no firm D call. Germline V lookup: CDR1 SGHTA, CDR2 FQGNSA. The CDR3 sequence is 14 residues long. The V end lost 1 base, the J end lost 1 base, and 7 bases lay between the germline ends. CDR3 protein: CASSLGLNNYGYTF. In DNA, the CDR3 is TGTGCCAGCAGCTTAGGACTGAATAACTATGGCTACACCTTC.

The sample holds a few counts of this clone. The chain couples TRBV5-1 to TRBJ2-7; D is unclear. This CDR3 region has 13 residues. Germline CDR1 reads SGHRS; CDR2 reads YFSETQ. V lost 4 bases and J 6 bases, leaving 14 bases between the germline ends. The CDR3 nucleotides are TGCGCCAGCAGCCTCAGTCAACCGTTCGAGCAGTACTTC. It encodes CASSLSQPFEQYF.

The chain is built from TRBV19 and TRBJ2-1, with 10 bases aligning to TRBD2. This CDR3 has 16 residues. The V gene's germline CDR1 is LNHDA and CDR2 SQIVND (reference sequence). Germline trimming cut 5 bases from V and 5 bases from J; bases unmatched to any gene: 9. The DNA for the CDR3 is TGTGCCAGTAGTGCCAGGACTAGCGGAACCAACAATGAGCAGTTCTTC. This sequence encodes CASSARTSGTNNEQFF. Full variable domain (outside the CDR3, taken from reference TRBV19 and TRBJ2-1): DGGITQSPKYLFRKEGQNVTLSCEQNLNHDAMYWYRQDPGQGLRLIYYSQIVNDFQKGDIAEGYSVSREKKESFPLTVTSAQKNPTAFYLCASSARTSGTNNEQFFGPGTRLTVL.

V gene TRBV3-1 (or the pseudogene TRBV3-2) combines with J gene TRBJ2-7; possible D gene TRBD1, 8 bases. V shed 6 bases and J shed 3 bases, with 18 bases lying between them. This CDR3 region has 15 residues. Germline CDR1 reads LGHDT; CDR2 reads YNNKEL (reference sequence). The CDR3, as DNA: TGTGCCAGCAGTCAGGGGGCGGGAGTGTTCTACGAGCAGTACTTC. It encodes CASSQGAGVFYEQYF.

J is TRBJ2-1 and V is TRBV14, with D perhaps TRBD2 (6 bases). The CDR3 runs 15 residues. CDR1 is SGHDN and CDR2 is FVKESK in the germline V gene. V was pared by 5 bases and J by 2 bases, with 13 bases between. The chain's CDR3 is CASSKLSGPYNEQFF. CDR3 nucleotides: TGTGCCAGCAGCAAACTTAGCGGCCCCTACAATGAGCAGTTCTTC.

V and J are TRBV28 and TRBJ1-5; 11 bases agree with TRBD1. Looked up from germline, CDR1 is MDHEN and CDR2 is SYDVKM. V shed 5 bases and J 4 bases; nucleotides not matched to a gene: 13. This CDR3 spans 18 amino acids. The CDR3 sequence is CASSLFAGTGGGNQPQHF. The CDR3 nucleotides are TGTGCCAGCAGTCTATTCGCCGGGACAGGGGGAGGGAATCAGCCCCAGCATTTT.

The chain employs TRBV5-1 and TRBJ1-5, with 7 bases that match TRBD1. V lost 3 bases to trimming and J lost 6 bases; unmatched junction nucleotides: 6. The CDR3 is made up of 14 amino acids. Germline V gene data show CDR1 as SGHRS and CDR2 as YFSETQ. CDR3 amino acids: CASSSGTVGQPQHF. The CDR3 nucleotides are TGCGCCAGCAGCTCTGGGACAGTGGGTCAGCCCCAGCATTTT.

This rearrangement joins TRBV7-3 to TRBJ2-7; weak D call: TRBD2 (6 bases). Trimming pared 2 bases from V and 0 bases from J, leaving 8 bases between. This CDR3 has 14 residues. Germline V lookup: CDR1 SGHTA, CDR2 FQGTGA. This CDR3 reads CASSLGSGSYEQYF. The CDR3, as DNA: TGTGCCAGCAGCTTAGGTAGCGGCTCCTACGAGCAGTACTTC.

This chain joins TRBV7-2 and TRBJ2-1; D may be TRBD1 (6 bases). The CDR3 extends over 15 amino acids. The ends were cut back, 4 bases at V and 4 bases at J, with 14 bases in the middle. The germline gives CDR1 SGHTA, CDR2 FQGNSA. The CDR3 DNA reads as TGTGCCAGCAGCTCCCTGGACAGCCGTTACAATGAGCAGTTCTTC. Translating gives CASSSLDSRYNEQFF.

V is TRBV7-2 and J is TRBJ1-5; D may be TRBD1 (6 bases). The ends were cut back, 5 bases at V and 0 bases at J, with 11 bases in the middle. The CDR3 length is 15 residues. The germline CDR1 and CDR2 sequences are SGHTA and FQGNSA. The CDR3, as DNA: TGTGCCAGCAGCCTAGGACAGACTAGCAATCAGCCCCAGCATTTT. It translates to CASSLGQTSNQPQHF. The full variable domain, with the rest looked up from reference TRBV7-2 and TRBJ1-5, is GAGVSQSPSNKVTEKGKDVELRCDPISGHTALYWYRQSLGQGLEFLIYFQGNSAPDKSGLPSDRFSAERTGGSVSTLTIQRTQQEDSAVYLCASSLGQTSNQPQHFGDGTRLSIL.

This rearrangement joins TRBV5-6 to TRBJ1-5, with 8 bases fitting TRBD1. This CDR3 region has 16 residues. Losses at the gene ends were 2 bases for V and 1 base for J; bases not matched to a gene: 5. Germline V lookup: CDR1 SGHDT, CDR2 YYEEEE. The CDR3 loop reads CASSLKTGESNQPQHF. CDR3 in DNA: TGTGCCAGCAGCTTAAAGACAGGGGAAAGCAATCAGCCCCAGCATTTT.

Here the CDR3 DNA reads TGCAGCGTTCTAGACAATGGTAGGGGCTATGGCTACACCTTC. Protein sequence: CSVLDNGRGYGYTF. This rearrangement joins TRBV29-1 to TRBJ1-2; D perhaps matches TRBD1 (5 bases). CDR3 length equals 14 residues. V was cut by 5 bases and J by 4 bases, with 17 bases left in between. Per germline, CDR1 SQVTM and CDR2 ANQGSEA.

J is TRBJ1-4 and V is TRBV3-1 (or the pseudogene TRBV3-2); a possible D gene is TRBD1 (6 bases). There are 16 residues in the CDR3. V dropped 2 bases and J dropped 5 bases, with 15 bases sitting between them. Germline V gives CDR1 LGHDT, CDR2 YNNKEL (reference sequence). The CDR3 nucleotides are TGTGCCAGCAGCCAACAAATCAGGGGAAAGAATGAAAAACTGTTTTTT. Its translation: CASSQQIRGKNEKLFF.

This rearrangement joins TRBV20-1 to TRBJ2-7, with 12 bases lining up with TRBD1. The germline CDR1 and CDR2 sequences are DFQATT and SNEGSKA (reference sequence). This CDR3 is 13 amino acids long. Trimming at V came to 5 bases and at J to 5 bases, leaving 4 bases not matched to a gene. The DNA for the CDR3 is TGCAGTGCTGGTGGGACAGGGGGCAACGAGCAGTACTTC. Its protein product is CSAGGTGGNEQYF.

The CDR3 DNA reads as TGCAGTGCTAGTTTTCCTGGCAATCAGCCCCAGCATTTT. Translating it yields CSASFPGNQPQHF. V usage is TRBV20-1 and J usage is TRBJ1-5; no definite D call. Germline-derived CDR1 and CDR2 are DFQATT and SNEGSKA (reference sequence). V was clipped by 3 bases and J by 2 bases, with 8 bases between them. The CDR3 covers 13 residues.

About this clone: The junction and the germline gene differ at one end; a read error may be behind it. This chain joins TRBV7-2 and TRBJ1-1, with a weak D call TRBD1 (6 bases). The CDR3 is made up of 15 amino acids. Germline V gene sequence: CDR1 SGHTA, CDR2 FQGNSA. CDR3 nucleotide sequence: TGTGCCAGCAGCCTAGCGGGACACCTGAACACTGAAGCTTTCTTT. Residues: CASSLAGHLNTEAFF. Variable domain in full (rest from reference TRBV7-2 and TRBJ1-1): GAGVSQSPSNKVTEKGKDVELRCDPISGHTALYWYRQSLGQGLEFLIYFQGNSAPDKSGLPSDRFSAERTGGSVSTLTIQRTQQEDSAVYLCASSLAGHLNTEAFFGQGTRLTVV.

Worth noting for this clone: This same CDR3 is encoded by further DNA sequences in the sample. J is TRBJ2-5 and V is TRBV28; possibly TRBD1 for D (5 bases). The V gene lost 2 bases and the J gene lost 1 base, with 20 bases spanning the gap. The germline CDR1 and CDR2 sequences are MDHEN and SYDVKM. The CDR3 spans 18 residues. The CDR3 spells CASSLSPGLGSFQETQYF. For the CDR3, the DNA is TGTGCCAGCAGTTTAAGCCCAGGGCTAGGGTCCTTCCAAGAGACCCAGTACTTC.

The CDR3 loop reads CASSNDRVSGNTEAFF. DNA for the CDR3: TGTGCCAGCAGCAACGACCGGGTCAGCGGGAACACTGAAGCTTTCTTT. V is TRBV5-4 and J is TRBJ1-1; no definite D call. From germline, CDR1 is SGHNT and CDR2 YYREEE (reference sequence). Trimming took off 4 bases at V and 1 base at J, with 17 bases between the two ends. The CDR3 has 16 amino acids.

The chain recombines TRBV9 with TRBJ2-1; D is possibly TRBD2 (5 bases). The V gene's germline CDR1 is SGDLS and CDR2 YYNGEE. The V end was cut by 1 base, the J end by 0 bases, with 8 bases between. This CDR3 comprises 15 residues. In DNA, the CDR3 is TGTGCCAGCAGCGTAAGAGGGAACTCCTACAATGAGCAGTTCTTC. This gives the protein CASSVRGNSYNEQFF.

This clone has only a few counts. The V gene is TRBV28, the J gene TRBJ2-1, with 7 bases identical to TRBD2. The ends lost 7 bases at V and 9 bases at J; junction bases unmatched: 18. The V gene's germline CDR1 is MDHEN and CDR2 SYDVKM. The CDR3 has 16 amino acids. CDR3 in amino acids: CASTPKWGRARVEQFF. The DNA of the CDR3 is TGTGCCAGCACTCCTAAATGGGGGAGGGCCCGAGTTGAGCAGTTCTTC.

The gene calls are TRBV28 and TRBJ2-1, with D possibly matching TRBD1 (6 bases). Germline V lookup: CDR1 MDHEN, CDR2 SYDVKM. V was trimmed by 2 bases and J by 2 bases, leaving 16 bases between them. The CDR3 runs 17 residues. The CDR3: CASSLSPGVRPYNEQFF. The CDR3 DNA reads TGTGCCAGCAGTTTAAGCCCAGGGGTTCGCCCCTACAATGAGCAGTTCTTC.

This clone turned up a few times. This chain connects TRBV19 to TRBJ2-2; 12 positions agree with TRBD1. The germline gives CDR1 LNHDA, CDR2 SQIVND (reference sequence). With 5 bases clipped from V and 7 bases from J, the junction kept 11 bases outside the gene matches. The CDR3 sequence is 17 residues long. The CDR3 region has the DNA TGTGCCAGTAGTGCCCGGGACAGGGGGCAGCGGATCGGGGAGCTGTTTTTT. Its protein product is CASSARDRGQRIGELFF.

As for this clone: The same CDR3 is also encoded by other DNA sequences in this sample. The V call is TRBV11-3, the J call TRBJ1-1, with a possible D match to TRBD1 (6 bases). V was cut by 5 bases and J by 0 bases, with 13 bases left in between. CDR1 and CDR2 (germline): SGHNT, YENEEA. The CDR3 loop spans 15 amino acids. This CDR3 reads CASSPGGDMNTEAFF. The CDR3 DNA reads TGTGCCAGCAGCCCGGGGGGGGACATGAACACTGAAGCTTTCTTT. The full variable domain, in which reference TRBV11-3 and TRBJ1-1 provide the parts outside the CDR3, is EAGVVQSPRYKIIEKKQPVAFWCNPISGHNTLYWYLQNLGQGPELLIRYENEEAVDDSQLPKDRFSAERLKGVDSTLKIQPAELGDSAVYLCASSPGGDMNTEAFFGQGTRLTVV.

This clone was observed a single time. Other nucleotide sequences in the sample specify the same CDR3. The genes are TRBV6-5 and TRBJ1-1; 9 bases are shared with TRBD1. The CDR3 has 14 residues. Germline assignment: CDR1 MNHEY and CDR2 SVGAGI. The ends lost 6 bases at V and 4 bases at J; junction bases unmatched: 6. CDR3 region: CASSPRDRVTEAFF. DNA of the CDR3: TGTGCCAGCAGCCCCCGGGACAGGGTCACTGAAGCTTTCTTT.

In its sample, this clone was seen once. The V and J genes are TRBV4-2 and TRBJ2-2; 12 bases fit TRBD2. The V gene end was trimmed by 1 base and the J gene end by 5 bases; junction bases not matched to a gene: 5. The CDR3 extends over 17 amino acids. Looked up from germline, CDR1 is LGHNA and CDR2 is YNFKEQ. The DNA of the CDR3 is TGTGCCAGCAGCCAAGCGGCGACTAGCGGGAGAACCGGGGAGCTGTTTTTT. Its protein product is CASSQAATSGRTGELFF.

The rearrangement links TRBV3-1 (or the pseudogene TRBV3-2) to TRBJ1-4, with 10 nucleotides matching TRBD1. The V segment lost 0 bases and the J segment 3 bases; nucleotides outside the gene matches: 16. Per the germline V gene, CDR1 is LGHDT and CDR2 is YNNKEL (reference sequence). The CDR3 is made up of 21 amino acids. The CDR3 bases are TGTGCCAGCAGCCAAGAAGCGGGACAGGGGCAGAAAAACCAGGCTAATGAAAAACTGTTTTTT. Its translation is CASSQEAGQGQKNQANEKLFF.

The V call is TRBV6-2 or TRBV6-3, the J call TRBJ2-2, with 15 bases matching TRBD2. The ends lost 2 bases at V and 0 bases at J; junction bases unmatched: 4. The V gene's germline CDR1 is MNHEY and CDR2 SVGEGT. The CDR3 consists of 19 residues. The CDR3 here is CASSYPWTSGRANTGELFF. The DNA of the CDR3 is TGTGCCAGCAGTTACCCCTGGACTAGCGGGAGGGCGAACACCGGGGAGCTGTTTTTT.

In its sample, this clone was seen once. The chain employs TRBV2 and TRBJ2-5; a possible D gene is TRBD2 (6 bases). The CDR3 has 14 amino acids. Per the germline V gene, CDR1 is SNHLY and CDR2 is FYNNEI. V was pared by 8 bases and J by 4 bases, with 17 bases between. The CDR3 coding sequence is TGTGCCAGCTGTGGCGGGGTGTACTTAGAGACCCAGTACTTC. This codes for CASCGGVYLETQYF.

This clone was recorded once. CDR3 in amino acids: CASSLAVGQGAGANVLTF. In DNA form, the CDR3 reads TGCGCCAGCAGCTTGGCGGTGGGACAGGGGGCCGGGGCCAACGTCCTGACTTTC. The chain combines TRBV5-1 with TRBJ2-6, with 12 positions matching TRBD1. Trimming cost V 0 bases and J 4 bases; bases outside gene matches: 5. The CDR3 loop spans 18 amino acids. The V gene's germline CDR1 is SGHRS and CDR2 YFSETQ.